A selection of T cell receptor beta chains follows, all from one sample in a study of blood T cell repertoires in COVID-19. The data were produced by immunoSEQ multiplex PCR, yet TCRdb's version contains in-frame clones alone and is incomplete. This sample yields around 280,000 clones, of which around 90% are seen a single time; about 1.7% belongs to the top ten. Sequencing was carried out using PBMCs or T cells enriched from blood (not recorded which). The receptors were gathered from a woman aged 18-29 years with acute COVID-19. Each CDR3 is given with its conserved first and last residue. A D gene is named only where the DNA matches it firmly. Clone size, where shown, is once, few, many, or a class for clones that have expanded.

16	TRBD2	TRBV10-2	few	TRBJ2-1	CASSGTSGSGYNEQFF
14	.	TRBV18	.	TRBJ2-5	CASSIQAGFETQYF
13	TRBD1	TRBV10-3	.	TRBJ2-5	CAISGQGEETQYF
14	TRBD1	TRBV5-8	.	TRBJ1-2	CASRRTGGLSGYTF
16	TRBD1	TRBV30	.	TRBJ2-3	CAWSTGQGSFTDTQYF
14	TRBD2	TRBV28	.	TRBJ2-1	CASSLSGSYNEQFF
15	.	TRBV5-6	.	TRBJ1-6	CASSLTRNRNSPLHF
16	TRBD1	TRBV7-2	few	TRBJ2-2	CASSLGQGARHGELFF
14	.	TRBV19	.	TRBJ1-4	CASSIRQVDEKLFF
17	TRBD2	TRBV19	.	TRBJ2-1	CASSMGAPTGTRNEQFF
13	TRBD2	TRBV29-1	.	TRBJ2-7	CSVQREGSYEQYF
12	.	TRBV7-2	.	TRBJ2-2	CASSHTTGELFF
12	.	TRBV6-5	.	TRBJ1-6	CASRDRNSPLHF
17	TRBD2	TRBV10-1	.	TRBJ2-1	CASSAGWTSGRWHEQFF
16	.	TRBV19	.	TRBJ2-1	CASSIEYSRSYNEQFF
12	.	TRBV15	.	TRBJ1-6	CATSSTASPLHF
16	TRBD2	TRBV4-3	.	TRBJ2-1	CASSQDKTSAHNEQFF
15	TRBD1	TRBV18	.	TRBJ2-1	CASSTDRGPYNEQFF
17	TRBD1	TRBV27	.	TRBJ2-6	CASSLGTGYSGANVLTF
16	TRBD2	TRBV7-2	.	TRBJ2-5	CASSLGLAGGQETQYF
17	.	TRBV18	.	TRBJ2-5	CASSPQAGTRRGETQYF
14	.	TRBV25-1	.	TRBJ2-1	CASSSAARGYEQFF
15	TRBD1	TRBV18	few	TRBJ2-5	CASSTTRGTQETQYF
17	TRBD2	TRBV4-2	.	TRBJ2-3	CASSQTTSGRLGDTQYF
13	.	TRBV6-6	once	TRBJ1-2	CASALGLNYGYTF
14	.	TRBV5-1	.	TRBJ2-4	CASSFGGIENIQYF
16	TRBD2	TRBV10-1	few	TRBJ2-1	CASSELGLAGGNEQFF
13	.	TRBV10-3	.	TRBJ1-1	CATRGNEDTEAFF
15	TRBD1	TRBV18	once	TRBJ1-3	CASSPLDRGVNTIYF
15	TRBD1	TRBV5-8	.	TRBJ1-3	CASSLFRGPGNTIYF
17	TRBD2	TRBV19	.	TRBJ2-3	CASTGTSRREGTDTQYF
15	.	TRBV7-2	.	TRBJ1-5	CASSSQVLGGRPQHF
16	TRBD2	TRBV6-2/TRBV6-3	.	TRBJ2-7	CASSYSRLAGSYEQYF
13	.	TRBV4-1	.	TRBJ2-7	CASSQDSRVEQYF
13	.	TRBV27	.	TRBJ2-2	CASSAYSPGELFF
16	.	TRBV19	once	TRBJ1-5	CASSMGSGIGNQPQHF
12	.	TRBV12-3/TRBV12-4	.	TRBJ2-7	CASSLGSHEQYF
15	TRBD2	TRBV7-3	few	TRBJ2-1	CASSSLAGGYNEQFF
14	.	TRBV7-2	once	TRBJ2-1	CASSFRSKANEQFF
16	.	TRBV12-5	few	TRBJ2-1	CASGLVLGRAYNEQFF
18	TRBD2	TRBV4-3	.	TRBJ2-5	CASSQGGLAGDSGRAQYF
14	.	TRBV4-2	few	TRBJ1-5	CASSQEVTQQPQHF
17	.	TRBV11-2	.	TRBJ2-3	CASSPLGGAISTDTQYF
14	TRBD1	TRBV5-1	once	TRBJ2-1	CATRDRTLGNEQFF
12	.	TRBV6-5	.	TRBJ1-1	CASRQGSTEAFF
14	TRBD1	TRBV27	.	TRBJ1-4	CASSLDRGPEKLFF
15	.	TRBV11-2	.	TRBJ2-4	CASRSTDIAKNIQYF
14	TRBD1	TRBV27	.	TRBJ1-2	CASSLGQGAYGYTF